The sequence of this TCR beta chain was determined in a study of siplizumab effects on memory and regulatory T cells. Findings and caveats of the study: Proof of suppressive function in proliferating Tregs from siplizumab cultures was not established.

About this clone itself: The target antigen is unknown.

The CDR3 runs 14 residues. Germline CDR1 is SGHTA and CDR2 is FQGTGA. Trimming shortened V by 5 bases and J by 0 bases, and 5 bases separated the two germline ends. Assay: immunoSEQ multiplex PCR; the TCRdb copy retains only in-frame clones and omits some. The sample has 110,000 or so clones; around 93% are singletons. The source of this sequence is a human donor in good health. What was sequenced was CD4+ T cells sorted from blood. V usage is TRBV7-3 and J usage is TRBJ2-6; no clear D gene. CDR3 sequence: CASSPSSGANVLTF. In DNA form, the CDR3 reads TGTGCCAGCAGCCCATCCTCTGGGGCCAACGTCCTGACTTTC. Complete variable domain (other parts from reference TRBV7-3 and TRBJ2-6): GAGVSQTPSNKVTEKGKYVELRCDPISGHTALYWYRQSLGQGPEFLIYFQGTGAADDSGLPNDRFFAVRPEGSVSTLKIQRTERGDSAVYLCASSPSSGANVLTFGAGSRLTVL.